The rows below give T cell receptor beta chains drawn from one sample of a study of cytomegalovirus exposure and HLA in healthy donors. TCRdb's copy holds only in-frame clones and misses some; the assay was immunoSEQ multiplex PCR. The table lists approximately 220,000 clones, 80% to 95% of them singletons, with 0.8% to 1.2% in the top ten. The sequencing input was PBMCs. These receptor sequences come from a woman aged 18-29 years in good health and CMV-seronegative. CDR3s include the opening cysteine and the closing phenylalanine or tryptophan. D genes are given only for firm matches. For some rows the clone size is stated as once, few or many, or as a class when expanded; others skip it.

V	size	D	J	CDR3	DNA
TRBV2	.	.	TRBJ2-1	CASSYLGGSYNEQFF	TGTGCCAGCAGTTACCTGGGAGGCTCCTACAATGAGCAGTTCTTC
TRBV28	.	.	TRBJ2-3	CASSIRARLYTDTQYF	TGTGCCAGCAGTATCCGTGCCCGACTCTACACAGATACGCAGTATTTT
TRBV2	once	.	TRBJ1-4	CASSVLGGSDEKLFF	TGTGCCAGCAGTGTTTTAGGAGGTTCTGATGAAAAACTGTTTTTT
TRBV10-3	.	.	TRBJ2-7	CAISERTSNEQYF	TGTGCCATCAGTGAGCGAACTAGCAACGAGCAGTACTTC
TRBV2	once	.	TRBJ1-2	CASSTQTVPGYGYTF	TGTGCCAGCAGTACCCAGACAGTTCCTGGCTATGGCTACACCTTC
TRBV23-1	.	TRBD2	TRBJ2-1	CASNGTSGRAGEYNEQFF	TGCGCCAGCAACGGGACTAGCGGGAGGGCTGGAGAATACAATGAGCAGTTCTTC
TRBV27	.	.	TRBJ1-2	CASSLTPGGDYGYTF	TGTGCCAGCAGTTTAACTCCGGGGGGGGACTATGGCTACACCTTC
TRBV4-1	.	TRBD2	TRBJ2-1	CASSQAGGRAWTQFF	TGCGCCAGCAGCCAAGCGGGCGGGAGGGCCTGGACGCAGTTCTTC
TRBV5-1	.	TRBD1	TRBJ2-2	CASSQATGGTGELFF	TGCGCCAGCAGTCAGGCGACAGGGGGTACCGGGGAGCTGTTTTTT
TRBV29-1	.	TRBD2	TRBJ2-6	CSVLAGGGARVLTF	TGCAGCGTACTAGCGGGAGGGGGAGCGAGAGTCCTGACTTTC
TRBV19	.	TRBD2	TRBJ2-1	CASRAPGTSGRNEQFF	TGTGCCAGTAGGGCGCCGGGGACTAGCGGGAGGAATGAGCAGTTCTTC
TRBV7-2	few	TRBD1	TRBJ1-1	CASSPGYRDRGTEAFF	TGTGCCAGCAGCCCAGGATACCGGGACAGGGGCACTGAAGCTTTCTTT
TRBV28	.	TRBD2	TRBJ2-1	CASSRPGLAGGQSYNEQFF	TGTGCCAGCAGTCGTCCGGGACTAGCGGGAGGGCAGTCCTACAATGAGCAGTTCTTC
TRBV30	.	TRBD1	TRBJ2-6	CAWSLAGGSPGANVLTF	TGTGCCTGGAGTTTAGCAGGGGGCTCCCCTGGGGCCAACGTCCTGACTTTC
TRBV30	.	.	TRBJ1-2	CAWSLSGSQGYGYTF	TGTGCCTGGAGTCTTTCGGGGTCACAGGGCTATGGCTACACCTTC
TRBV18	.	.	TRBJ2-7	CASSPGTGSAEQYF	TGTGCCAGCTCACCGGGAACAGGGAGTGCCGAGCAGTACTTC
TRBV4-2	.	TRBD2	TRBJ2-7	CASSAGSGSLYEQYF	TGTGCCAGCAGCGCGGGGAGCGGGAGTCTATACGAGCAGTACTTC
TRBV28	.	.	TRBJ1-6	CASSLFPSSYNSPLHF	TGTGCCAGCAGTTTATTTCCGAGCTCCTATAATTCACCCCTCCACTTT
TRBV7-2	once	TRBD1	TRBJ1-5	CASSLVQGAPSNQPQHF	TGTGCCAGCAGCTTAGTTCAGGGGGCTCCGAGCAATCAGCCCCAGCATTTT
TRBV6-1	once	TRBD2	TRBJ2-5	CASRGTIWTQYF	TGTGCCAGCAGGGGGACTATATGGACCCAGTACTTC
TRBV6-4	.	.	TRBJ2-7	CASTESSYEQYF	TGTGCCAGCACGGAGAGCTCCTACGAGCAGTACTTC
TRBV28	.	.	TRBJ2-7	CASSFFGVAYEQYF	TGTGCCAGCAGTTTTTTCGGGGTTGCCTACGAGCAGTACTTC
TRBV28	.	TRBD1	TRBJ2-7	CASTPTAGTALLSEQYF	TGTGCCAGCACCCCGACCGCTGGGACAGCCCTTCTTAGCGAGCAGTACTTC
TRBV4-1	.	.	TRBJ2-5	CASSQDSTGEETQYF	TGCGCCAGCAGCCAAGATTCTACGGGGGAGGAGACCCAGTACTTC
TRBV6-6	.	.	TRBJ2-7	CASSYSGLPYEQYF	TGTGCCAGCAGTTACTCGGGACTGCCCTACGAGCAGTACTTC
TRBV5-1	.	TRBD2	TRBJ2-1	CASSSLSSFETSGSNEQFF	TGCGCCAGCAGCAGTTTATCTTCATTTGAAACTAGCGGGAGTAATGAGCAGTTCTTC
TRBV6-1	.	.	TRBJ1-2	CASSLGGASGYTF	TGTGCCAGCAGTTTAGGGGGGGCGAGTGGCTACACCTTC
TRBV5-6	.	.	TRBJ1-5	CASSLTVLNNQPQHF	TGTGCCAGCAGCTTGACCGTACTAAACAATCAGCCCCAGCATTTT
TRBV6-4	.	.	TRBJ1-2	CASRAPQGYTF	TGTGCCAGCAGGGCTCCTCAAGGCTACACCTTC
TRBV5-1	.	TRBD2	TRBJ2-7	CASSLPGTSGKYEQYF	TGCGCCAGCAGCTTACCCGGGACTAGCGGGAAGTACGAGCAGTACTTC
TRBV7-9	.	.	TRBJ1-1	CASSSRDYTEAFF	TGTGCCAGCAGCTCCCGGGATTACACTGAAGCTTTCTTT
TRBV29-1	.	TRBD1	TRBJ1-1	CSDSGQGTEAFF	TGCAGCGATTCGGGACAGGGGACAGAGGCTTTCTTT
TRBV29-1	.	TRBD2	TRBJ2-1	CSVVRGLAGNEQFF	TGCAGCGTTGTTAGGGGCCTAGCGGGCAATGAGCAGTTCTTC
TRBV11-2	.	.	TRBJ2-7	CASSLEAMYEQYF	TGTGCCAGCAGCCTAGAAGCGATGTACGAGCAGTACTTC
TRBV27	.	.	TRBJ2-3	CASSLGAPDTQYF	TGTGCCAGCAGTTTAGGGGCCCCAGATACGCAGTATTTT
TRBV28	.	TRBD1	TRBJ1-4	CASSPPRAGQGYEKLFF	TGTGCCAGCAGTCCCCCCCGGGCGGGACAGGGTTACGAAAAACTGTTTTTT
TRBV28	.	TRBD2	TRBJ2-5	CASRFRGGRETQYF	TGTGCCAGCAGGTTTCGGGGGGGTCGGGAGACCCAGTACTTC
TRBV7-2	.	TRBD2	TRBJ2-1	CASSQDPAGGYNEQFF	TGTGCCAGCAGCCAAGATCCAGCGGGAGGGTACAATGAGCAGTTCTTC
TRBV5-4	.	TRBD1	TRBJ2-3	CASSYLRDRGADTQYF	TGTGCCAGCAGCTACCTCCGGGACAGGGGCGCAGATACGCAGTATTTT
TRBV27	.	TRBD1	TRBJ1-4	CASSPGTGGGYEKLFF	TGTGCCAGCAGTCCGGGGACAGGGGGCGGTTATGAAAAACTGTTTTTT